This T cell receptor beta chain was observed in a study of OX40 agonist ivuxolimab in advanced cancers. Whole-study results and caveats: At 0.1 to 3.0 mg/kg, clonal expansion of CD4+ and CD8+ blood T cells had occurred by week 6. Expanded clones were, on average, more numerous in CD8+ T cells than in CD4+.

The CDR3 contains 12 residues. Between the trimmed V and J ends, which lost 7 bases and 11 bases, there was a span of 16 bases. Germline CDR1 MNHEY, CDR2 SMNVEV (reference sequence). In the case of this clone: Its target is not known.

Sequenced by immunoSEQ multiplex PCR; TCRdb stores in-frame clones only, minus some. The sample gives 14,000 or so clones, roughly 82% of which show up once; around a third is in the top ten. The clonotype originates from an adult with an advanced solid tumor such as melanoma, head and neck, liver or kidney cancer. The chain is built from TRBV27 and TRBJ2-3; D is unresolved. Here the sequenced sample was CD4+ or CD8+ T cells sorted from blood, taken in a trial of the OX40 agonist ivuxolimab. CDR3 in DNA: TGTGCCAGCATTTCCCCCCACCTTGTGCAGTATTTT. Protein: CASISPHLVQYF.